This TCR beta chain originates from a study of cytomegalovirus exposure and HLA in healthy donors. Study-level findings and limits: Cytomegalovirus association was listed for about 180 TCR beta chains. In a later analysis, HLA-C alleles had the fewest associated TCRs, DRB1 alleles the most.

PCR used 60 Vbeta primers and 13 Jbeta primers. Clones were read by immunoSEQ multiplex PCR, and TCRdb kept only the in-frame ones, dropping some. The sample carries tens of thousands of clones, 60% to 85% recorded once. Per the germline V gene, CDR1 is LNHDA and CDR2 is SQIVND (reference sequence). Trimming removed 6 bases at V and 4 bases at J, with 19 bases between. The CDR3 covers 16 residues. Remarks on this clone: The target antigen is unknown.

The sequence derives from a woman between 35 and 50 years old in good health and CMV-seropositive. The sample was PBMCs. This chain joins TRBV19 and TRBJ2-1; D is possibly TRBD1 (5 bases). CDR3 protein: CASSTQLVGPYNEQFF. CDR3 nucleotides: TGTGCCAGTAGCACCCAACTCGTGGGGCCATACAATGAGCAGTTCTTC.